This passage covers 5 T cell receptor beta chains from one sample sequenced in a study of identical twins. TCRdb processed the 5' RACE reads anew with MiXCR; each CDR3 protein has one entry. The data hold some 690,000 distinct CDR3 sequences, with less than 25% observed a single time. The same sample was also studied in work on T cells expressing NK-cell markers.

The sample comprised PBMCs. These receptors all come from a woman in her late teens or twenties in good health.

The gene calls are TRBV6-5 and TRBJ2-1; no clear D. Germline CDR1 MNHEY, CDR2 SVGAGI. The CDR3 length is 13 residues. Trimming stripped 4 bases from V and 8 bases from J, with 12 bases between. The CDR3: CASSFSSGYEQFF. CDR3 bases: TGTGCCAGCAGTTTCTCATCCGGGTATGAGCAGTTCTTC.

The DNA for the CDR3 is TGCAGCGTTGGGGTCGTAGGGAGCACAGATACGCAGTATTTT. Translation gives CSVGVVGSTDTQYF. The chain links TRBV29-1 to TRBJ2-3; D is ambiguous. Germline assignment: CDR1 SQVTM and CDR2 ANQGSEA. The germline V and J ends were trimmed by 4 bases and 0 bases, with 11 bases remaining between them. This CDR3 contains 14 residues.

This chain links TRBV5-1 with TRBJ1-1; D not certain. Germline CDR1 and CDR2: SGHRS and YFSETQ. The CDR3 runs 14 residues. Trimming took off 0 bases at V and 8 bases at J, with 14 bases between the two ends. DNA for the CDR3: TGCGCCAGCAGCTTGGTGAATTCGGCACCCGAAGCTTTCTTT. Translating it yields CASSLVNSAPEAFF.

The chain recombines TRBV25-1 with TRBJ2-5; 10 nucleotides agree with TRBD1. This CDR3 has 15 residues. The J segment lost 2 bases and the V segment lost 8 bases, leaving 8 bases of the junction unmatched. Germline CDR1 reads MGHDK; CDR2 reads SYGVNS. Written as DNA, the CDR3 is TGTGCCAGCCCGGGGACAGGGGACTCACAAGAGACCCAGTACTTC. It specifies CASPGTGDSQETQYF. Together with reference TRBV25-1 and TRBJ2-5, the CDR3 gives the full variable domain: EADIYQTPRYLVIGTGKKITLECSQTMGHDKMYWYQQDPGMELHLIHYSYGVNSTEKGDLSSESTVSRIRTEHFPLTLESARPSHTSQYLCASPGTGDSQETQYFGPGTRLLVL.

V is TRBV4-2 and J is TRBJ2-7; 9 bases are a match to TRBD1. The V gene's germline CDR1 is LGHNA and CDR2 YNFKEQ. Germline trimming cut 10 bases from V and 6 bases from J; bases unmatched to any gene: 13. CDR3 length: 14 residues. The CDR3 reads CAMGPGTGTGEQYF. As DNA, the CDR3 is TGTGCCATGGGCCCCGGGACAGGGACTGGCGAGCAGTACTTC.